One and the same sample provided the 20 T cell receptor beta chains below, sequenced in a study of control samples from healthy donors and cancer patients. The repertoire was sequenced with immunoSEQ multiplex PCR; TCRdb's copy has only in-frame clones and lacks some. The sample records 100,000 to 150,000 clones, roughly 90% being singletons. Sample: blood. The receptor set was obtained from a man between 18 and 35 years old in good health.

The CDR3, as DNA: TGTGCCAGCAGCCGCGGCACTGAAGCTTTCTTT. This gives the protein CASSRGTEAFF. The chain couples TRBV12-3 or TRBV12-4 to TRBJ1-1; D uncertain. This CDR3 spans 11 amino acids. V was cut by 6 bases and J by 4 bases, with 6 bases left in between.

Notes on this clone: The junction shows a germline mismatch at one end, possibly a read error. This chain uses TRBV7-7 with TRBJ2-2; D unclear. The CDR3 covers 15 residues. CDR1 is SSHAT and CDR2 is FNYEAQ in the germline V gene (reference sequence). As DNA, the CDR3 is TGTGCTAGCAGCTCGATCCGGGCCAACACCGGGGAGCTGTTTTTT. Translation gives CASSSIRANTGELFF. Looking up the rest from reference TRBV7-7 and TRBJ2-2 gives the full variable domain: GAGVSQSPRYKVTKRGQDVTLRCDPISSHATLYWYQQALGQGPEFLTYFNYEAQPDKSGLPSDRFSAERPEGSISTLTIQRTEQRDSAMYRCASSSIRANTGELFFGEGSRLTVL.

This chain joins TRBV5-6 and TRBJ2-1, with TRBD2 matching 7 bases. V shed 1 base and J 7 bases; nucleotides not matched to a gene: 11. Germline CDR1 and CDR2: SGHDT and YYEEEE. The CDR3 totals 16 residues. This CDR3 reads CASSLLPGGIKNEQFF. The CDR3, as DNA: TGTGCCAGCAGCTTGCTACCGGGAGGAATTAAGAATGAGCAGTTCTTC.

V and J are TRBV5-1 and TRBJ1-3; D is possibly TRBD1 (5 bases). Trimming took off 0 bases at V and 0 bases at J, with 13 bases between the two ends. The CDR3 is 17 amino acids. The germline V gene encodes CDR1 SGHRS and CDR2 YFSETQ. CDR3 DNA: TGCGCCAGCAGCTTGGTGGGGACTCCAAGCTCTGGAAACACCATATATTTT. Translated: CASSLVGTPSSGNTIYF.

This chain links TRBV7-6 with TRBJ1-5; D call uncertain. The V gene lost 1 base and the J gene lost 5 bases, with 12 bases spanning the gap. CDR1 is SGHVS and CDR2 is FNYEAQ in the germline V gene. The CDR3 runs to 15 residues. The CDR3 loop is CASSLGPGPYQPQHF. Here the CDR3 DNA reads TGTGCCAGCAGCTTAGGACCAGGCCCCTATCAGCCCCAGCATTTT.

Comment on this clone: A much larger clone differs from this one at a single base, so this may be a read error. The V gene is TRBV2, the J gene TRBJ2-3, with 7 nucleotides matching TRBD2. Germline V gene sequence: CDR1 SNHLY, CDR2 FYNNEI. Trimming took 0 bases from V and 0 from J; bases not matched to a gene: 0. This CDR3 region has 15 residues. The CDR3 bases are TGTGCCAGCAGTGAAGCTAGCGGGAGCACAGATACGCAGTATTTT. This gives the protein CASSEASGSTDTQYF. Looking up the rest from reference TRBV2 and TRBJ2-3 gives the full variable domain: EPEVTQTPSHQVTQMGQEVILRCVPISNHLYFYWYRQILGQKVEFLVSFYNNEISEKSEIFDDQFSVERPDGSNFTLKIRSTKLEDSAMYFCASSEASGSTDTQYFGPGTRLTVL.

This clone turned up a few times. The chain's CDR3 is CASRTSGTYNEQFF. The CDR3 nucleotides are TGTGCCAGCAGAACTAGCGGGACCTACAATGAGCAGTTCTTC. V and J are TRBV28 and TRBJ2-1; 10 bases agree with TRBD2. Unmatched junction bases numbered 1, after V lost 6 bases and J lost 2 bases. Per the germline V gene, CDR1 is MDHEN and CDR2 is SYDVKM. The CDR3 sequence is 14 residues long.

The CDR3, as DNA: TGTGCCAGCAGCTTAGCTGGAGGGGATGAGCAGTTCTTC. Amino acid sequence: CASSLAGGDEQFF. This chain connects TRBV7-6 to TRBJ2-1, with D maybe TRBD2 (6 bases). This CDR3 comprises 13 residues. Germline values: CDR1 SGHVS, CDR2 FNYEAQ. The germline V and J ends were trimmed by 0 bases and 8 bases, with 8 bases remaining between them.

The chain has TRBV7-2 and TRBJ2-3; D not resolved. The CDR3 contains 12 residues. The V gene lost 4 bases and the J gene lost 6 bases, with 8 bases spanning the gap. In germline, CDR1 is SGHTA, CDR2 FQGNSA. CDR3 region: CASSSWRDTQYF. As DNA, the CDR3 is TGTGCCAGCAGCTCTTGGCGGGATACGCAGTATTTT.

This rearrangement joins TRBV4-1 to TRBJ2-2, with a tentative D call TRBD2 (5 bases). The CDR3 covers 16 residues. V was shortened by 0 bases and J by 1 base, with 9 bases between the two germline ends. Germline V CDR1 and CDR2: MGHRA, YSYEKL. The CDR3 sequence: CASSQERERNTGELFF. The CDR3, as DNA: TGCGCCAGCAGCCAAGAACGGGAAAGGAACACCGGGGAGCTGTTTTTT.

This chain links TRBV3-1 (or the pseudogene TRBV3-2) with TRBJ2-1; 8 nucleotides agree with TRBD2. Trimming at V came to 4 bases and at J to 4 bases, leaving 15 bases not matched to a gene. The CDR3 extends over 18 amino acids. Germline V gene lookup returns CDR1 LGHDT and CDR2 YNNKEL (reference sequence). The CDR3 sequence is CASSRPPGLLAAYNEQFF. The CDR3 region has the DNA TGTGCCAGCAGCCGACCCCCTGGGCTACTAGCGGCATACAATGAGCAGTTCTTC.

This clone has more than one count but fewer than ten. This chain joins TRBV14 and TRBJ1-2; D remains unclear. The length of the CDR3 is 12 residues. Trimming took 5 bases from V and 6 from J, leaving 10 bases between them. The V gene's germline CDR1 is SGHDN and CDR2 FVKESK. CDR3 in amino acids: CASSAQGDGYTF. Written as DNA, the CDR3 is TGTGCCAGCAGCGCTCAAGGCGATGGCTACACCTTC.

The chain employs TRBV27 and TRBJ2-7; D not certain. The CDR3 is 13 residues long. V was cut by 2 bases and J by 3 bases, with 8 bases left in between. The germline V gene has CDR1 MNHEY and CDR2 SMNVEV (reference sequence). CDR3 nucleotides: TGTGCCAGCAGTTTAGGGTTAAGCTACGAGCAGTACTTC. It codes for CASSLGLSYEQYF.

The CDR3 sequence: CASSLRVTDTQYF. The CDR3 nucleotides are TGTGCCAGCAGTTTACGGGTCACAGATACGCAGTATTTT. J is TRBJ2-3 and V is TRBV27; D remains ambiguous. Trimming took off 2 bases at V and 2 bases at J, with 5 bases between the two ends. Per the germline V gene, CDR1 is MNHEY and CDR2 is SMNVEV (reference sequence). The CDR3 runs 13 residues.

The rearrangement uses TRBV20-1 and TRBJ2-3; D is ambiguous. V was cut by 3 bases and J by 0 bases, with 13 bases left in between. Germline V gene lookup returns CDR1 DFQATT and CDR2 SNEGSKA (reference sequence). The length of the CDR3 is 15 residues. DNA of the CDR3: TGCAGTGCTAGTGATGGGGTAACTAGCACAGATACGCAGTATTTT. It encodes CSASDGVTSTDTQYF.

The chain combines TRBV19 with TRBJ1-1; weak D call: TRBD1 (6 bases). The CDR3 contains 13 residues. Trimming removed 5 bases from V and 4 bases from J, with 11 bases in between. The germline gives CDR1 LNHDA, CDR2 SQIVND (reference sequence). This chain's CDR3 is CASSSGASTEAFF. Here the CDR3 DNA reads TGTGCCAGTAGTTCAGGGGCGAGCACTGAAGCTTTCTTT.

The CDR3 reads CAWSTSSRSETQYF. CDR3 nucleotides: TGTGCCTGGAGTACCAGTAGTAGGTCGGAGACCCAGTACTTC. The J gene is TRBJ2-5, the V gene TRBV30; D call uncertain. The CDR3 has 14 residues. V was pared by 2 bases and J by 5 bases, with 15 bases between. CDR1 is GTSNPN and CDR2 is SVGIG in the germline V gene (reference sequence).

The chain recombines TRBV7-2 with TRBJ1-2; D is possibly TRBD1 (6 bases). The CDR3 consists of 14 residues. Germline CDR1 reads SGHTA; CDR2 reads FQGNSA. The V gene lost 10 bases and the J gene lost 3 bases, with 18 bases spanning the gap. The DNA of the CDR3 is TGTGCCACCACAGTAAACAGGGAGCACTATGGCTACACCTTC. Amino acid sequence: CATTVNREHYGYTF.

The chain recombines TRBV6-5 with TRBJ2-5; the match to TRBD1 covers 12 bases. The CDR3 has 13 residues. The V gene end was trimmed by 8 bases and the J gene end by 5 bases; junction bases not matched to a gene: 3. Germline assignment: CDR1 MNHEY and CDR2 SVGAGI. The CDR3 here is CASPGQGAETQYF. CDR3 DNA: TGTGCCAGCCCGGGACAGGGGGCCGAGACCCAGTACTTC.

The chain uses TRBV2 and TRBJ2-5, with TRBD2 matching 7 bases. The V segment lost 6 bases and the J segment 4 bases; nucleotides outside the gene matches: 8. CDR1 is SNHLY, CDR2 FYNNEI, per germline. There are 14 residues in the CDR3. CDR3 sequence (DNA): TGTGCCAGCAGCCGTCCGGGGAGGGCAGAGACCCAGTACTTC. It is translated as CASSRPGRAETQYF.